A selection of T cell receptor beta chains follows, all from one sample in a study of long-term antiretroviral therapy in people with HIV. Data came from immunoSEQ multiplex PCR; TCRdb stores just in-frame clones and leaves some out. The table shows some 11,000 clones, with roughly four fifths occurring only once. The source material was unsorted PBMCs, sampled roughly 7 years after starting antiretroviral therapy. Receptors were obtained from a man aged 45-65 years with HIV. CDR3s include the opening cysteine and the closing phenylalanine or tryptophan. D genes are given only for firm matches.

V gene	D gene	CDR3 length	J gene	CDR3 protein	CDR3 DNA
TRBV5-4	-	13	TRBJ1-2	CASSSAPLSGYTF	TGTGCCAGCAGCTCGGCCCCCCTGAGTGGCTACACCTTC
TRBV11-3	-	16	TRBJ2-7	CASSLDPEGHLEEQYF	TGTGCCAGCAGCCTAGACCCCGAGGGACACCTGGAGGAGCAGTACTTC
TRBV6-5	-	13	TRBJ1-1	CASSYSLRAEAFF	TGTGCCAGCAGTTACTCTCTCAGGGCTGAAGCTTTCTTT
TRBV6-5	-	13	TRBJ1-1	CASRTLGNTEAFF	TGTGCCAGCCGGACACTTGGAAACACTGAAGCTTTCTTT
TRBV5-1	-	14	TRBJ2-5	CASRSGGIQETQYF	TGCGCCAGCAGATCAGGTGGGATCCAAGAGACCCAGTACTTC
TRBV19	-	15	TRBJ2-2	CASSPSRENTGELFF	TGTGCCAGTAGTCCCAGCAGGGAGAACACCGGGGAGCTGTTTTTT
TRBV5-1	TRBD1	17	TRBJ2-7	CASSPNTPDRASYEQYF	TGCGCCAGCAGCCCCAATACCCCGGACAGGGCCTCCTACGAGCAGTACTTC
TRBV10-3	-	14	TRBJ1-1	CAISPPASNTEAFF	TGTGCCATCAGTCCTCCGGCTTCGAACACTGAAGCTTTCTTT
TRBV27	-	13	TRBJ2-3	CASRGMGTDTQYF	TGTGCCAGCAGGGGCATGGGCACAGATACGCAGTATTTT
TRBV7-8	TRBD1	15	TRBJ1-5	CASSLADRGDQPQHF	TGTGCCAGCAGCTTAGCTGACAGGGGAGATCAGCCCCAGCATTTT
TRBV7-7	TRBD2	13	TRBJ2-1	CASSLVSGDEQFF	TGTGCCAGCAGCTTAGTAAGCGGGGATGAGCAGTTCTTC
TRBV2	TRBD2	12	TRBJ2-5	CASSENAQGGDF	TGTGCCAGCAGTGAAAATGCCCAGGGAGGGGACTTC